This T cell receptor (beta chain) was captured in a study of read filtering for tumor transcriptome and immune sequencing. For the study at large: Transcriptome libraries were built from DNase-treated RNA. Per sample, TCR-region reads ranged about 4 to 11 million by IR-seq, roughly 80 to 1,300 by RNA-seq.

Study conclusions and caveats: IR-seq and RNA-seq agreed better without single-read clonotypes.

Comment on this clonotype: What it binds is unknown.

V shed 8 bases, J shed 2 bases, and the junction held 5 bases outside the gene matches. Germline-derived CDR1 and CDR2 are SEHNR and FQNEAQ (reference sequence). The CDR3 totals 15 residues. This library used roughly 400 ng RNA and molecular barcoded adaptors spanning alpha/delta and beta/gamma chains. TCRdb re-analysed the reads in MiXCR, keeping a single row per CDR3 protein. The profile shows 45,000 to 50,000 distinct CDR3 sequences, approximately 12% of them singletons. The V call is TRBV7-9, the J call TRBJ2-1, with TRBD2 matching over 11 bases. This receptor was taken from a donor aged 40 or older with multiple myeloma. Sequencing used a population of CD138-negative cells sorted from bone marrow. CDR3 region: CASCPTSGTYNEQFF. CDR3 DNA sequence: TGTGCCAGCTGCCCGACTAGCGGGACCTACAATGAGCAGTTCTTC.